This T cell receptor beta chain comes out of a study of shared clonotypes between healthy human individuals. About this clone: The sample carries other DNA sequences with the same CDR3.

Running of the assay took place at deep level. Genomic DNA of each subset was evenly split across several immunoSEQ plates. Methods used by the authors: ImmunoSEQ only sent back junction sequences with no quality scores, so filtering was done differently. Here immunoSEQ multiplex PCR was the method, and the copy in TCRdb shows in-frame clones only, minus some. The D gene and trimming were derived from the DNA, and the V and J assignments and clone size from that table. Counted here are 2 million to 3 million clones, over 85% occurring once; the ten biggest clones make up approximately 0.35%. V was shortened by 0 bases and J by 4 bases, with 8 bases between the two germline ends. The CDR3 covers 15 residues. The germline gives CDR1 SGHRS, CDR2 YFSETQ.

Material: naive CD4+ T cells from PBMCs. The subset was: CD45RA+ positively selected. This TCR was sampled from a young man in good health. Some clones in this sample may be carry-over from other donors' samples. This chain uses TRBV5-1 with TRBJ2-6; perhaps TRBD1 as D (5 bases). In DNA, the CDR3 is TGCGCCAGCAGCTTGGAGGGGTCCGGGGCCAACGTCCTGACTTTC. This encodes CASSLEGSGANVLTF.